This TCR beta chain was identified in a study of T cells in Graves' hyperthyroidism and ophthalmopathy. Amplified regions were TCR beta CDR3 sequences from RNA transcripts. The HTBI primer set served for first-round RT-PCR of the TCR CDR3. TCRdb called the multiplex PCR reads again in MiXCR, with one record for every CDR3 protein. Found here are around 340,000 distinct CDR3 sequences, 15% to 20% of them singletons; the top ten hold roughly 16%. This clonotype has ten or more counts. Per the germline V gene, CDR1 is SGHTA and CDR2 is FQGNSA. The CDR3 contains 14 residues. V was pared by 5 bases and J by 3 bases, with 10 bases between.

The sequence came from a woman aged 40 to 50 with Graves' ophthalmopathy. The J gene is TRBJ2-2, the V gene TRBV7-2; D tentatively reads TRBD1 or TRBD2 (5 bases each). Material for sequencing was blood. The CDR3 bases are TGTGCCAGCAGCCGATGGGACGACACCGGGGAGCTGTTTTTT. This sequence encodes CASSRWDDTGELFF.